A selection of T cell receptor beta chains follows, all from one sample in a study of control samples from healthy donors and cancer patients. Repertoires were generated with immunoSEQ multiplex PCR, while TCRdb's copy carries only in-frame clones and drops some. Among about 52,000 clones, 95% were seen once, and the ten largest hold nearly 2.5%. Material for sequencing was blood. These receptor sequences come from a man aged 30 to 39 in good health. Each CDR3 is given with its conserved first and last residue. The D gene is left open where the match is weak. Clone size is stated in some rows and not others, as once, few, many or a class when expanded.

J gene: TRBJ2-1
D gene: TRBD2
clone size: NA
V gene: TRBV7-9
CDR3 protein: CASSLGRTRSLNEQFF
CDR3 DNA: TGTGCCAGCAGCTTAGGGCGGACTAGGTCTCTCAATGAGCAGTTCTTC

J gene: TRBJ2-3
D gene: TRBD2
clone size: NA
V gene: TRBV4-2
CDR3 protein: CASSQDPAGGTDTQYF
CDR3 DNA: TGTGCCAGCAGCCAAGATCCCGCGGGAGGAACAGATACGCAGTATTTT

J gene: TRBJ2-2
D gene: NA
clone size: NA
V gene: TRBV28
CDR3 protein: CASTTGGFGAGELFF
CDR3 DNA: TGTGCCAGCACCACTGGGGGGTTTGGGGCCGGGGAGCTGTTTTTT

J gene: TRBJ1-4
D gene: NA
clone size: NA
V gene: TRBV12-5
CDR3 protein: CASGPGSTNEKLFF
CDR3 DNA: TGTGCTAGTGGTCCAGGGTCAACTAATGAAAAACTGTTTTTT

J gene: TRBJ1-1
D gene: TRBD1
clone size: NA
V gene: TRBV6-5
CDR3 protein: CASTTLDRGNTEAFF
CDR3 DNA: TGTGCCAGCACCACACTGGACAGGGGGAACACTGAAGCTTTCTTT

J gene: TRBJ1-5
D gene: NA
clone size: once
V gene: TRBV19
CDR3 protein: CASSSRQRSNQPQHF
CDR3 DNA: TGTGCCAGTAGCTCACGGCAACGGAGCAATCAGCCCCAGCATTTT

J gene: TRBJ1-6
D gene: NA
clone size: NA
V gene: TRBV2
CDR3 protein: CASRPQGYNSPLHF
CDR3 DNA: TGTGCCAGCAGGCCCCAGGGATATAATTCACCCCTCCACTTT

J gene: TRBJ1-6
D gene: NA
clone size: NA
V gene: TRBV2
CDR3 protein: CASLDGVSYNSPLHF
CDR3 DNA: TGTGCCAGTTTGGACGGAGTTTCCTATAATTCACCCCTCCACTTT

J gene: TRBJ2-7
D gene: NA
clone size: NA
V gene: TRBV7-9
CDR3 protein: CASSLGTRMNEQYF
CDR3 DNA: TGTGCCAGCAGCTTAGGTACAAGAATGAACGAGCAGTACTTC

J gene: TRBJ1-4
D gene: NA
clone size: NA
V gene: TRBV30
CDR3 protein: CAWSVHLGLDEVF
CDR3 DNA: TGTGCCTGGAGTGTACATCTGGGTCTCGACGAAGTTTTT

J gene: TRBJ1-1
D gene: NA
clone size: NA
V gene: TRBV5-4
CDR3 protein: CASSWGPTNPEAFF
CDR3 DNA: TGTGCCAGCAGCTGGGGACCGACGAATCCTGAAGCTTTCTTT

J gene: TRBJ2-1
D gene: TRBD1
clone size: NA
V gene: TRBV5-1
CDR3 protein: CASSLGGQEQFF
CDR3 DNA: TGCGCCAGCAGCTTGGGGGGACAGGAGCAGTTCTTC

J gene: TRBJ1-2
D gene: NA
clone size: NA
V gene: TRBV6-4
CDR3 protein: CASSDDGVRGGYTF
CDR3 DNA: TGTGCCAGCAGTGACGACGGGGTGAGAGGCGGCTACACCTTC

J gene: TRBJ1-2
D gene: NA
clone size: NA
V gene: TRBV25-1
CDR3 protein: CASSESGYGYTF
CDR3 DNA: TGTGCCAGCAGTGAATCAGGGTATGGCTACACCTTC

J gene: TRBJ1-2
D gene: NA
clone size: once
V gene: TRBV3-1/TRBV3-2
CDR3 protein: CASSQAETGYGYTF
CDR3 DNA: TGTGCCAGCAGCCAAGCCGAGACAGGATATGGCTACACCTTC

J gene: TRBJ2-1
D gene: NA
clone size: NA
V gene: TRBV14
CDR3 protein: CASSQAPGSGNEQFF
CDR3 DNA: TGTGCCAGCAGCCAAGCCCCGGGTTCGGGGAATGAGCAGTTCTTC

J gene: TRBJ2-3
D gene: NA
clone size: NA
V gene: TRBV28
CDR3 protein: CASTSQRVAYTQYF
CDR3 DNA: TGTGCCAGCACCTCACAGAGAGTTGCGTATACGCAGTATTTT

J gene: TRBJ1-3
D gene: NA
clone size: NA
V gene: TRBV3-1/TRBV3-2
CDR3 protein: CASRLGFSGNTIYF
CDR3 DNA: TGTGCCAGCAGACTTGGGTTCTCTGGAAACACCATATATTTT

J gene: TRBJ1-3
D gene: NA
clone size: once
V gene: TRBV6-5
CDR3 protein: CASRGLGNTIYF
CDR3 DNA: TGTGCCAGCCGGGGGCTTGGAAACACCATATATTTT

J gene: TRBJ2-5
D gene: TRBD2
clone size: NA
V gene: TRBV6-1
CDR3 protein: CASSDYGLAGGPGETQYF
CDR3 DNA: TGTGCCAGCAGTGATTATGGACTAGCGGGAGGGCCGGGTGAGACCCAGTACTTC

J gene: TRBJ2-7
D gene: TRBD2
clone size: NA
V gene: TRBV27
CDR3 protein: CASSPEGGTSSGRPRLDEQYF
CDR3 DNA: TGTGCCAGCAGTCCGGAGGGGGGCACATCTAGCGGGAGGCCTCGCTTGGACGAGCAGTACTTC

J gene: TRBJ1-3
D gene: TRBD1
clone size: NA
V gene: TRBV9
CDR3 protein: CASSATGGTGNTIYF
CDR3 DNA: TGTGCCAGCAGTGCGACAGGGGGCACTGGAAACACCATATATTTT

J gene: TRBJ1-5
D gene: NA
clone size: NA
V gene: TRBV19
CDR3 protein: CASSGRGGAGGNQPQHF
CDR3 DNA: TGTGCCAGTAGTGGCCGGGGGGGGGCTGGTGGCAATCAGCCCCAGCATTTT

J gene: TRBJ2-7
D gene: NA
clone size: NA
V gene: TRBV5-1
CDR3 protein: CASTGTTYEQYF
CDR3 DNA: TGCGCCAGCACGGGGACAACCTACGAGCAGTACTTC

J gene: TRBJ2-7
D gene: NA
clone size: once
V gene: TRBV10-2
CDR3 protein: CATLGTNIYEQYF
CDR3 DNA: TGCGCCACTCTCGGGACAAATATCTACGAGCAGTACTTC

J gene: TRBJ2-1
D gene: NA
clone size: NA
V gene: TRBV20-1
CDR3 protein: CSASSGNEQFF
CDR3 DNA: TGCAGTGCTAGCTCCGGGAATGAGCAGTTCTTC

J gene: TRBJ1-1
D gene: TRBD1
clone size: NA
V gene: TRBV6-6
CDR3 protein: CASSSRDRLKAFF
CDR3 DNA: TGTGCCAGCAGCTCTAGGGACAGGCTTAAAGCTTTCTTT

J gene: TRBJ1-3
D gene: NA
clone size: NA
V gene: TRBV18
CDR3 protein: CASSPGNTGNTIYF
CDR3 DNA: TGTGCCAGCTCACCTGGCAATACTGGAAACACCATATATTTT

J gene: TRBJ2-1
D gene: NA
clone size: once
V gene: TRBV5-6
CDR3 protein: CASSPGPGDNEQFF
CDR3 DNA: TGTGCCAGCAGCCCGGGACCAGGGGACAATGAGCAGTTCTTC

J gene: TRBJ2-3
D gene: TRBD2
clone size: NA
V gene: TRBV7-9
CDR3 protein: CASSLAGVAGGPRIDTQYF
CDR3 DNA: TGTGCCAGCAGCTTAGCTGGGGTAGCGGGAGGGCCGAGGATCGATACGCAGTATTTT

J gene: TRBJ2-2
D gene: NA
clone size: NA
V gene: TRBV3-1/TRBV3-2
CDR3 protein: CASSQVMGPGELFF
CDR3 DNA: TGTGCCAGCAGCCAAGTCATGGGGCCCGGGGAGCTGTTTTTT

J gene: TRBJ2-2
D gene: NA
clone size: NA
V gene: TRBV5-1
CDR3 protein: CASSLIGTGELFF
CDR3 DNA: TGCGCCAGCAGCTTGATTGGAACCGGGGAGCTGTTTTTT

J gene: TRBJ2-7
D gene: TRBD2
clone size: NA
V gene: TRBV2
CDR3 protein: CASSVPSGSYEQYF
CDR3 DNA: TGTGCCAGCAGTGTTCCTAGCGGCTCCTACGAGCAGTACTTC

J gene: TRBJ2-7
D gene: TRBD1
clone size: NA
V gene: TRBV6-1
CDR3 protein: CASSFSGTGGYEQYF
CDR3 DNA: TGTGCCAGCAGTTTTTCCGGGACAGGGGGCTACGAGCAGTACTTC

J gene: TRBJ1-5
D gene: NA
clone size: NA
V gene: TRBV4-1
CDR3 protein: CASSQSGTKRNQPQHF
CDR3 DNA: TGCGCCAGCAGCCAATCCGGGACAAAACGTAATCAGCCCCAGCATTTT

J gene: TRBJ2-3
D gene: NA
clone size: NA
V gene: TRBV5-8
CDR3 protein: CASSLKASTDTQYF
CDR3 DNA: TGTGCCAGCAGCTTGAAGGCGAGCACAGATACGCAGTATTTT

J gene: TRBJ2-7
D gene: NA
clone size: NA
V gene: TRBV13
CDR3 protein: CASSDNGVSYEQYF
CDR3 DNA: TGTGCCAGCAGTGACAACGGGGTCTCCTACGAGCAGTACTTC